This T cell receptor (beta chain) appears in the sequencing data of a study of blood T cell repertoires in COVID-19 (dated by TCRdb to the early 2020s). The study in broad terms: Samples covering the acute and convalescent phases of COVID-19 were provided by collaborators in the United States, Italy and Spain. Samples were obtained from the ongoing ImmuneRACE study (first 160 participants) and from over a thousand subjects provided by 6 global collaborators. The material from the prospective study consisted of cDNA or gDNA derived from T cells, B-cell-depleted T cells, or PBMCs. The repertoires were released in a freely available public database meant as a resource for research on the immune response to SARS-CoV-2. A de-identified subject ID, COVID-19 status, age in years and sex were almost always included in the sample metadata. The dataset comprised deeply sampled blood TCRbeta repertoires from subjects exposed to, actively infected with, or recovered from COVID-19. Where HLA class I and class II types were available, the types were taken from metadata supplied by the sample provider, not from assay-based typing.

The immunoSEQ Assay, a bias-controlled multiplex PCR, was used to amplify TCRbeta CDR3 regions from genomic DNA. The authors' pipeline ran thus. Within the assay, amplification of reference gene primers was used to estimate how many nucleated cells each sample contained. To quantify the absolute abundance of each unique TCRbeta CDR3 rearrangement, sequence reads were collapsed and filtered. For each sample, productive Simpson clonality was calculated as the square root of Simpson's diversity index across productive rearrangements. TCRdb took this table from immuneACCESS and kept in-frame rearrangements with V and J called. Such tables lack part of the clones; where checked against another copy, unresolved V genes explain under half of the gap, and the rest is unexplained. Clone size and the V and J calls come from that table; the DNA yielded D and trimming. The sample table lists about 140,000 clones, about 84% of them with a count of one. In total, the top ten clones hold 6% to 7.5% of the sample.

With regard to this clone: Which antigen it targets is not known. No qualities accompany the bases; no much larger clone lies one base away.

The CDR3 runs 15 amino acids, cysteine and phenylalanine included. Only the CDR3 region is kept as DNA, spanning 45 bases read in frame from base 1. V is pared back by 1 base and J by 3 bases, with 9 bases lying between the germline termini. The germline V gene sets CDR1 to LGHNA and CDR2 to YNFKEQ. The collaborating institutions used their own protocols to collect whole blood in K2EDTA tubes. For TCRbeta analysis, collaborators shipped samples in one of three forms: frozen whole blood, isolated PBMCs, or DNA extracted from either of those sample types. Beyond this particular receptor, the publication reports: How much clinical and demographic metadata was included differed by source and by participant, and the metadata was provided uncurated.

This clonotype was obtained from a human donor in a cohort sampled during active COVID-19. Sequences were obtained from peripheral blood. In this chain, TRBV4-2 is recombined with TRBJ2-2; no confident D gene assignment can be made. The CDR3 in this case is CASSQAGTDTGELFF. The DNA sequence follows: TGTGCCAGCAGCCAAGCAGGAACCGACACCGGGGAGCTGTTTTTT.